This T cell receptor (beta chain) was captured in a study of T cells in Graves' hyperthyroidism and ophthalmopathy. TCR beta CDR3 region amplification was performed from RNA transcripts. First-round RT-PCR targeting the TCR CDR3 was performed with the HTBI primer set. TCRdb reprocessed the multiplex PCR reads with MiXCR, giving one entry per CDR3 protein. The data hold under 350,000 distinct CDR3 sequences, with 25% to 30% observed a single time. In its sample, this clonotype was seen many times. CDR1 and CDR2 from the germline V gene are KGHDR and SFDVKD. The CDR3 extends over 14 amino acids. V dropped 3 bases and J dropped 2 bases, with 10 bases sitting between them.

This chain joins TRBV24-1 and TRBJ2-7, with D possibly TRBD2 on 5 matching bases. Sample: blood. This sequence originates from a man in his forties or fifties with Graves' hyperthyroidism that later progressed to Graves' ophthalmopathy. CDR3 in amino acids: CATSDGTGTYEQYF. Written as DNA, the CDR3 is TGTGCCACCAGTGATGGAACGGGAACCTACGAGCAGTACTTC.